The TCR beta chain under discussion was sequenced for a study of identifying expanded T cells in peripheral blood. The V gene's germline CDR1 is MNHEY and CDR2 SVGAGI. The junction had 4 bases not matched to a gene; V was cut back by 7 bases and J by 5 bases. This CDR3 comprises 13 residues. Healthy donors had no documented immune events, such as infections, while sampled. Libraries were prepared by immunoSEQ multiplex PCR; TCRdb keeps only in-frame clonotypes and omits some of them. Of 80,000 or so clones in the sample, just under 85% were seen once. The sequencing input was blood. The TCR was taken from a person aged 18 to 70 in good health. The chain is built from TRBV6-5 and TRBJ2-2; 7 bases are shared with TRBD2. CDR3 DNA: TGTGCCAGCACTGGACTAGTTACCGGGGAGCTGTTTTTT. This gives the protein CASTGLVTGELFF.